The table lists the clone carrying this T cell receptor (delta chain) with many counts. Gammadelta T cells were flow-sorted from PBMC into Vgamma9/Vdelta2+ and Vdelta2-negative populations for bulk analysis. TCRdb re-called clones from the multiplex PCR reads using CATT. The data show more than 70,000 delta-chain clones, 0.95% to 1% seen once. The data were obtained in a study of γδ T cells in repeated Plasmodium falciparum infection. This CDR3 region has 18 residues. After removal of 2 bases from V and 0 bases from J, the junction contained 12 bases not matched to a gene. The germline V gene has CDR1 TSWWSYY and CDR2 QGS.

The receptor comes from a pool of human donors (malaria-infected and uninfected, not separated). This chain links TRDV1 with TRDJ1, with TRDD3 matching over 7 bases. Sequenced input: gamma-delta T cells from blood. CDR3 sequence: CALGESFRGMPYTDKLIF. For the CDR3, the DNA is TGTGCTCTTGGGGAATCTTTCCGGGGGATGCCGTACACCGATAAACTCATCTTT.